This T cell receptor beta chain was recorded in a study of T cells after yellow fever vaccination. Study results and limitations: Relatively few clonotypes were ones that appeared in both CD4 and CD8 compartments. Any FACS-sorted repertoire could hold abundant clonotypes that contaminate it from the bulk population.

Concerning this clonotype: Antigen: not known.

TCRdb reprocessed the 5' RACE reads via MiXCR and lists one record per CDR3 protein. The sample lists about 320,000 distinct CDR3 sequences, about 6.6% occurring once. The ends were cut back, 1 base at V and 1 base at J, with 10 bases in the middle. Per germline, CDR1 LNHNV and CDR2 YYDKDF (reference sequence). The length of the CDR3 is 15 residues. The V and J genes are TRBV15 and TRBJ2-5; D gene ambiguous. This material consisted of PBMCs, taken approximately 47 days after the first yellow fever vaccination. The clonotype originates from a young man who received the YFV17D yellow fever vaccine. CDR3 coding DNA: TGTGCCACCAGCAGAGGGCTACAGACCCAAGAGACCCAGTACTTC. Translating it yields CATSRGLQTQETQYF.